What follows is one T cell receptor (beta chain) and its context. What it binds is unknown. Germline is not matched at one junction end, which may reflect a read error. This sample was included in a study of blood T cells in healthy people across ages. Study-level results: Diversity of TCR beta per million T cells declined in a roughly linear way with age. Both higher diversity and more naive CD4+ cells marked long-lived donors when set against aged donors. The authors considered diversity estimates from one million T cells to be underestimates. TCR beta diversity correlated strongly with naive T cell percentage.

The use of a sample-barcoded 5' primer and a J-beta primer mix characterized a second PCR of about 7 to 12 cycles. TCRdb called the 5' RACE reads again in MiXCR, with one record for every CDR3 protein. The data hold over 1,200,000 distinct CDR3 sequences, with around 55% observed a single time. What was sequenced was blood. The TCR was taken from a man aged 18 to 29 in good health.

CDR3 DNA: TGTGCCAGCAGTTACTCGCCCCCTAGTTCCGGCGGGAAGCTGTTTTTT. It specifies CASSYSPPSSGGKLFF. The rearrangement uses TRBV6-6 and TRBJ2-2; possibly TRBD2 for D (6 bases). The CDR3 contains 16 residues. CDR1 and CDR2 (germline): MNHNY, SVGAGI (reference sequence).